Below are 12 T cell receptor beta chains sequenced from a single sample in a study of cytomegalovirus exposure and HLA in healthy donors. Both 60 Vbeta primers and 13 Jbeta primers went into the PCR. Sequencing used immunoSEQ multiplex PCR; TCRdb keeps in-frame clones, though not all of them. The data hold around 50,000 clones, with around 67% observed a single time. Sequenced input: PBMCs. These receptors all come from a woman in her forties or fifties in good health and CMV-seropositive.

The chain couples TRBV28 to TRBJ2-7; 10 nucleotides line up with TRBD2. The V segment lost 5 bases and the J segment 9 bases; nucleotides outside the gene matches: 10. The germline V gene has CDR1 MDHEN and CDR2 SYDVKM. This CDR3 is 14 amino acids long. The CDR3 DNA sequence: TGTGCCAGCAGTGGGGCCCAAGCGGGAGGGCGGCAGTACTTC. This gives the protein CASSGAQAGGRQYF. Full variable domain (outside the CDR3, taken from reference TRBV28 and TRBJ2-7): DVKVTQSSRYLVKRTGEKVFLECVQDMDHENMFWYRQDPGLGLRLIYFSYDVKMKEKGDIPEGYSVSREKKERFSLILESASTNQTSMYLCASSGAQAGGRQYFGPGTRLTVT.

This rearrangement joins TRBV11-2 to TRBJ2-2, with D unclear. Germline assignment: CDR1 SGHAT and CDR2 FQNNGV. This CDR3 spans 15 amino acids. Trimming took off 2 bases at V and 1 base at J, with 8 bases between the two ends. The DNA for the CDR3 is TGTGCCAGCAGCTTAACCTCGGGGAACACCGGGGAGCTGTTTTTT. This translates into CASSLTSGNTGELFF.

The chain is built from TRBV9 and TRBJ2-1; D possibly corresponds to TRBD1 (5 bases). CDR3 length equals 16 residues. The V gene's germline CDR1 is SGDLS and CDR2 YYNGEE. The V gene lost 0 bases and the J gene lost 8 bases, with 18 bases spanning the gap. Written as DNA, the CDR3 is TGTGCCAGCAGCGTAGAGGCACAAGGCAGGGTTCATGAGCAGTTCTTC. It is translated as CASSVEAQGRVHEQFF. Looking up the rest from reference TRBV9 and TRBJ2-1 gives the full variable domain: DSGVTQTPKHLITATGQRVTLRCSPRSGDLSVYWYQQSLDQGLQFLIQYYNGEERAKGNILERFSAQQFPDLHSELNLSSLELGDSALYFCASSVEAQGRVHEQFFGPGTRLTVL.

V usage is TRBV4-1 and J usage is TRBJ1-5; 10 positions match TRBD1. CDR1 and CDR2 from the germline V gene are MGHRA and YSYEKL. V shed 0 bases, J shed 7 bases, and the junction held 3 bases outside the gene matches. CDR3 length equals 15 residues. The CDR3 DNA reads TGCGCCAGCAGCCAAGAGGACAGGGGGAGGCAGCCCCAGCATTTT. It translates to CASSQEDRGRQPQHF.

The chain links TRBV11-1 to TRBJ1-1, with TRBD1 matching 7 bases. J lost 4 bases, V lost 5 bases, and 7 bases had no gene match. CDR1 is SGHAT and CDR2 is FQDESV in the germline V gene (reference sequence). This CDR3 region has 14 residues. The CDR3 reads CASSIIPGGTEAFF. The DNA for the CDR3 is TGTGCCAGCAGCATCATCCCAGGGGGCACTGAAGCTTTCTTT.

The CDR3 loop reads CASTPLGEGLETQYF. CDR3 DNA: TGTGCCAGCACCCCGCTCGGGGAGGGCCTGGAGACCCAGTACTTC. This chain links TRBV28 with TRBJ2-5, with 7 bases that match TRBD2. CDR1 MDHEN and CDR2 SYDVKM come from the germline V gene. Trimming cost V 7 bases and J 5 bases; bases outside gene matches: 13. This CDR3 is 15 amino acids long.

This clone was detected only a few times. The V gene is TRBV6-5, the J gene TRBJ2-2; 7 positions agree with TRBD1. CDR3 size: 14 residues. The trim removed 7 bases at V and 1 base at J, leaving 3 bases unmatched. Germline V lookup: CDR1 MNHEY, CDR2 SVGAGI. CDR3 in DNA: TGTGCCAGCAAGGGGGACAGGAACACCGGGGAGCTGTTTTTT. Residues: CASKGDRNTGELFF.

This clone came up a few times. This sequence joins TRBV5-1 and TRBJ2-5; 9 bases are a match to TRBD1. The V gene's germline CDR1 is SGHRS and CDR2 YFSETQ. This CDR3 is built from 14 residues. Trimming cost V 7 bases and J 4 bases; bases outside gene matches: 8. The DNA for the CDR3 is TGCGCCAGCCGTCGGGCGGGACAGGGAGAGACCCAGTACTTC. Translated: CASRRAGQGETQYF.

This clone was seen more than once but under ten times. This chain joins TRBV19 and TRBJ1-5; no clear D gene. The V gene lost 5 bases and the J gene lost 3 bases, with 8 bases spanning the gap. The CDR3 has 13 amino acids. Germline CDR1 reads LNHDA; CDR2 reads SQIVND (reference sequence). CDR3 DNA sequence: TGTGCCAGTAGTTTGGCTTTCAATCAGCCCCAGCATTTT. Its translation is CASSLAFNQPQHF.

The chain links TRBV18 to TRBJ1-5; possibly TRBD1 for D (6 bases). The CDR3 covers 17 residues. Germline loops: CDR1 KGHSH, CDR2 LQKENI. V was trimmed by 2 bases and J by 1 base, leaving 15 bases between them. The CDR3 DNA reads as TGTGCCAGCTCACCAATACAGGGCGCCGGGAGCAATCAGCCCCAGCATTTT. Translated: CASSPIQGAGSNQPQHF.

The rearrangement links TRBV6-6 to TRBJ2-5; TRBD2 is a possible D gene (5 bases). Trimming stripped 0 bases from V and 3 bases from J, with 8 bases between. The length of the CDR3 is 14 residues. CDR1 and CDR2 from the germline V gene are MNHNY and SVGAGI (reference sequence). CDR3 protein: CASSYSQAEETQYF. The CDR3 DNA sequence: TGTGCCAGCAGTTACTCCCAAGCGGAAGAGACCCAGTACTTC.

The V and J genes are TRBV6-1 and TRBJ2-3, with D uncertain. Germline CDR1 is MNHNS and CDR2 is SASEGT. The CDR3 is 12 amino acids. With 8 bases removed from V and 2 bases from J, the gap between germline ends came to 8 bases. CDR3 amino acids: CASGRVTDTQYF. DNA of the CDR3: TGTGCCAGCGGGCGCGTCACAGATACGCAGTATTTT.